What follows are 22 T cell receptor beta chains derived from one specimen sequenced in a study of T-cell memory formation after mild COVID-19. Each CDR3 protein is one row after TCRdb ran MiXCR on the 5' RACE reads. The table has 350,000 to 500,000 distinct CDR3 sequences, approximately 18% seen once. Input material: PBMCs or a T cell subset sorted from them (not recorded which). The receptors were gathered from a young man who had mild COVID-19 (a few samples of this study predate the infection). Cell type and time point are not known.

This clonotype has more than one count but fewer than ten. V and J are TRBV7-3 and TRBJ2-7, with 7 positions matching TRBD1. The CDR3 sequence is 18 residues long. Germline lookup yields CDR1 SGHTA and CDR2 FQGTGA. V was clipped by 5 bases and J by 3 bases; unmatched bases: 19. In DNA, the CDR3 is TGTGCCAGCAGCCCCCGGGCGGGTAAGTGGGACAGAGGCTACGAGCAGTACGTC. It codes for CASSPRAGKWDRGYEQYV.

This clonotype was observed a handful of times. This chain links TRBV7-3 with TRBJ1-6, with D perhaps matching TRBD1 (5 bases). This CDR3 has 13 amino acids. Germline CDR1 reads SGHTA; CDR2 reads FQGTGA. Trimming shortened V by 4 bases and J by 8 bases, and 9 bases separated the two germline ends. As DNA, the CDR3 is TGTGCCAGCAGCTGGGACGGAGATTCACCCCTCCACTTT. Translation: CASSWDGDSPLHF.

Concerning this clonotype: A much larger clone lies a single base off, so this may be a read error. This chain connects TRBV24-1 to TRBJ2-3; perhaps TRBD2 as D (5 bases). The V end lost 5 bases, the J end lost 4 bases, and 15 bases lay between the germline ends. CDR1 and CDR2 from the germline V gene are KGHDR and SFDVKD. The CDR3 totals 15 residues. In nucleotides, the CDR3 is TGTGCCACCAGTGGCCCCCCATCGGGGTCAGATACGCAGTATTTT. Amino acids: CATSGPPSGSDTQYF.

V is TRBV27 and J is TRBJ2-5; TRBD1 aligns across 7 bases. The J segment lost 5 bases and the V segment lost 5 bases, leaving 14 bases of the junction unmatched. Germline CDR1 is MNHEY and CDR2 is SMNVEV (reference sequence). The CDR3 has 16 amino acids. CDR3 bases: TGTGCCAGCAGTCCGCGATCGACAGGGTACGAGGAGACCCAGTACTTC. Translated: CASSPRSTGYEETQYF.

This clonotype was observed at least ten times. The chain links TRBV7-7 to TRBJ2-5; D is ambiguous. Germline CDR1 SSHAT, CDR2 FNYEAQ (reference sequence). The CDR3 is 13 amino acids. V shed 6 bases and J shed 5 bases, with 13 bases lying between them. Here the CDR3 DNA reads TGTGCCAGCAGTCCAGTCATCGGGGAGACCCAGTACTTC. Residues: CASSPVIGETQYF.

A few counts support this clonotype. The genes are TRBV7-2 and TRBJ1-2; 10 bases are shared with TRBD1. This CDR3 spans 17 amino acids. The trim removed 5 bases at V and 8 bases at J, leaving 17 bases unmatched. CDR1 is SGHTA and CDR2 is FQGNSA in the germline V gene. CDR3: CASSALRRDRGLGGYTF. DNA of the CDR3: TGTGCCAGCAGCGCGCTGCGGAGGGACAGGGGCTTAGGCGGCTACACCTTC.

The V call is TRBV4-3, the J call TRBJ1-1; the D is unclear. The CDR3 has 16 amino acids. V was pared by 0 bases and J by 0 bases, with 11 bases between. The germline V gene encodes CDR1 LGHNA and CDR2 YSLEER. The CDR3, as DNA: TGCGCCAGCAGCCAAGAATTGGCCGCTATGAACACTGAAGCTTTCTTT. This gives the protein CASSQELAAMNTEAFF.

This chain uses TRBV7-9 with TRBJ2-1, with 9 nucleotides matching TRBD1. CDR3 length: 15 amino acids. CDR1 and CDR2 from the germline V gene are SEHNR and FQNEAQ (reference sequence). J was trimmed by 0 bases and V by 7 bases; bases with no gene match: 4. The CDR3 here is CASITDRGSYNEQFF. Here the CDR3 DNA reads TGTGCCAGCATCACGGACAGGGGCTCCTACAATGAGCAGTTCTTC.

The gene calls are TRBV5-1 and TRBJ1-1; D ambiguous. The ends were cut back, 0 bases at V and 0 bases at J, with 12 bases in the middle. The CDR3 covers 16 residues. Germline V gene sequence: CDR1 SGHRS, CDR2 YFSETQ. CDR3 DNA: TGCGCCAGCAGCTTGGCCCAAGGCAGTATGAACACTGAAGCTTTCTTT. The encoded protein is CASSLAQGSMNTEAFF.

This clonotype was seen a handful of times. V and J are TRBV2 and TRBJ2-1; TRBD2 is a possible D gene (5 bases). CDR1 SNHLY and CDR2 FYNNEI come from the germline V gene. The CDR3 covers 13 residues. V lost 6 bases and J 10 bases, leaving 16 bases between the germline ends. As DNA, the CDR3 is TGTGCCAGCAGGGCCCCCGGGGTCAGGGAGCAGTTCTTC. Translating gives CASRAPGVREQFF. The full variable domain, with the rest looked up from reference TRBV2 and TRBJ2-1, is EPEVTQTPSHQVTQMGQEVILRCVPISNHLYFYWYRQILGQKVEFLVSFYNNEISEKSEIFDDQFSVERPDGSNFTLKIRSTKLEDSAMYFCASRAPGVREQFFGPGTRLTVL.

The chain carries TRBV20-1 and TRBJ2-5, with a tentative D call TRBD2 (5 bases). Trimming took off 1 base at V and 3 bases at J, with 9 bases between the two ends. The CDR3 sequence is 13 residues long. Looked up from germline, CDR1 is DFQATT and CDR2 is SNEGSKA (reference sequence). The CDR3 sequence is CSARVAGKETQYF. In DNA, the CDR3 is TGCAGTGCTAGAGTAGCCGGGAAAGAGACCCAGTACTTC.

This clonotype was counted a few times. The V and J genes are TRBV2 and TRBJ1-5; D may be TRBD1 (6 bases). V was shortened by 7 bases and J by 4 bases, with 14 bases between the two germline ends. The CDR3 covers 14 residues. Germline V gives CDR1 SNHLY, CDR2 FYNNEI. The DNA of the CDR3 is TGTGCCAGCACGAGGTCAGGGGCAAATCAGCCCCAGCATTTT. This sequence encodes CASTRSGANQPQHF.

This clonotype was picked up many times. CDR3 residues: CASSPGPYEQYF. The CDR3, as DNA: TGTGCCAGTTCCCCAGGGCCCTACGAGCAGTACTTC. This sequence joins TRBV12-3 or TRBV12-4 and TRBJ2-7; D possibly corresponds to TRBD1 (5 bases). This CDR3 is built from 12 residues. V gave up 9 bases and J gave up 2 bases, with 11 bases separating them.

Here the CDR3 DNA reads TGTGCCAGCAGCTTAGCGGAAAGCGAGCAGTACTTC. This codes for CASSLAESEQYF. The chain couples TRBV7-6 to TRBJ2-7; unclear D gene. Germline V gives CDR1 SGHVS, CDR2 FNYEAQ. V was shortened by 0 bases and J by 6 bases, with 6 bases between the two germline ends. This CDR3 region has 12 residues.

The rearrangement links TRBV27 to TRBJ2-3; D remains ambiguous. CDR1 and CDR2 from the germline V gene are MNHEY and SMNVEV (reference sequence). The ends were cut back, 5 bases at V and 6 bases at J, with 15 bases in the middle. CDR3 length: 14 residues. CDR3 sequence: CASSPVATDDTQYF. CDR3 in DNA: TGTGCCAGCAGTCCGGTGGCGACGGACGATACGCAGTATTTT.

The sample holds a few counts of this clonotype. The V call is TRBV11-2, the J call TRBJ2-3, with a weak D call TRBD1 (6 bases). The CDR3 is made up of 15 amino acids. Germline V lookup: CDR1 SGHAT, CDR2 FQNNGV. V shed 5 bases and J shed 0 bases, with 12 bases lying between them. As DNA, the CDR3 is TGTGCCAGCAGCCTAAAACAGGGAAGCACAGATACGCAGTATTTT. This translates into CASSLKQGSTDTQYF.

The chain carries TRBV6-2 or TRBV6-3 and TRBJ2-3; D is undetermined. Germline V gene lookup returns CDR1 MNHEY and CDR2 SVGEGT. The V and J ends lost 2 bases and 6 bases respectively, with 12 bases between them. CDR3 length: 14 residues. In DNA form, the CDR3 reads TGTGCCAGCAGTTACCCGACCGCGCCGGATACGCAGTATTTT. Its translation is CASSYPTAPDTQYF.

The chain carries TRBV25-1 and TRBJ1-6; D unresolved. Between the trimmed V and J ends, which lost 1 base and 9 bases, there was a span of 10 bases. This CDR3 contains 14 residues. The V gene's germline CDR1 is MGHDK and CDR2 SYGVNS. The CDR3 loop is CASSECKGSSPLHF. DNA of the CDR3: TGTGCCAGCAGTGAATGTAAGGGTAGTTCACCCCTCCACTTT.

The sample holds a few counts of this clonotype. This chain uses TRBV20-1 with TRBJ2-2; D may be TRBD2 (5 bases). Germline V gene data show CDR1 as DFQATT and CDR2 as SNEGSKA (reference sequence). CDR3 size: 14 residues. V was pared by 0 bases and J by 4 bases, with 9 bases between. CDR3 coding DNA: TGCAGTGCTAGAGAACTAGATTTCACCGGGGAGCTGTTTTTT. Translating it yields CSARELDFTGELFF.

The sample holds many counts of this clonotype. J is TRBJ2-1 and V is TRBV24-1; a weak D match, TRBD2 (6 bases). From germline, CDR1 is KGHDR and CDR2 SFDVKD. Trimming took off 3 bases at V and 5 bases at J, with 19 bases between the two ends. CDR3 length: 17 residues. CDR3 DNA sequence: TGTGCCACCAGTGATGCCCCGGGGATAGCGGAGGACAATGAGCAGTTCTTC. It specifies CATSDAPGIAEDNEQFF.

In its sample, this clonotype was seen many times. The rearrangement uses TRBV24-1 and TRBJ2-1; 9 positions match TRBD1. Germline lookup yields CDR1 KGHDR and CDR2 SFDVKD. This CDR3 is built from 14 residues. V lost 8 bases and J lost 7; bases outside the gene matches: 8. The CDR3 nucleotides are TGTGCCACCACAACCGGGACAGGGTCAAATGAGCAGTTCTTC. It specifies CATTTGTGSNEQFF.

The chain links TRBV6-5 to TRBJ2-2; no clear D. CDR1 and CDR2 (germline): MNHEY, SVGAGI. CDR3 length: 13 residues. Trimming removed 6 bases at V and 5 bases at J, with 10 bases between. The CDR3 nucleotides are TGTGCCAGCAGCCGCCCCGAAACCGGGGAGCTGTTTTTT. It yields the protein CASSRPETGELFF.